The clone carrying this TCR beta chain was recorded many times. Time point given: sample taken at primary tumor resection. This record belongs to a study of spatial heterogeneity in lung cancer. TCRdb analysed the 5' RACE reads with MiXCR anew, one entry per CDR3 protein. The profile shows 7,500 to 8,000 distinct CDR3 sequences, over 9.5% of them singletons. This CDR3 comprises 18 residues. Per germline, CDR1 WSHSY and CDR2 SAAADI. V shed 6 bases and J 0 bases; nucleotides not matched to a gene: 8. The receptor was isolated from a male donor with early-stage non-small cell lung cancer. This specimen consisted of normal lung tissue next to the tumor, obtained at surgery. V gene TRBV10-2 combines with J gene TRBJ2-3; 14 nucleotides align to TRBD2. The CDR3 reads CASSPGLAGATSTDTQYF. The CDR3 DNA is TGCGCCAGCAGCCCGGGACTAGCGGGGGCAACTAGCACAGATACGCAGTATTTT.